This T cell receptor beta chain was observed in a study of blood T cell repertoires in COVID-19. Study overall: T cells, B-cell-depleted T cells, or PBMCs supplied cDNA or gDNA.

Sequencing was performed with immunoSEQ multiplex PCR; in TCRdb, only in-frame clones are kept and a portion is missing. The sample gives under 150,000 clones, 88% of which show up once; over 2% is in the top ten. CDR3 length: 13 amino acids. V lost 4 bases and J lost 9; bases outside the gene matches: 6. CDR1 and CDR2 (germline): SNHLY, FYNNEI. The chain joins TRBV2 to TRBJ2-1; 7 nucleotides align to TRBD2. The sequenced sample consisted of peripheral blood. The sequence was obtained from a human donor in a cohort sampled during active COVID-19. The CDR3 DNA sequence: TGTGCCAGCAGTGGGTTTATAGCGGGTGAGCAGTTCTTC. It yields the protein CASSGFIAGEQFF.